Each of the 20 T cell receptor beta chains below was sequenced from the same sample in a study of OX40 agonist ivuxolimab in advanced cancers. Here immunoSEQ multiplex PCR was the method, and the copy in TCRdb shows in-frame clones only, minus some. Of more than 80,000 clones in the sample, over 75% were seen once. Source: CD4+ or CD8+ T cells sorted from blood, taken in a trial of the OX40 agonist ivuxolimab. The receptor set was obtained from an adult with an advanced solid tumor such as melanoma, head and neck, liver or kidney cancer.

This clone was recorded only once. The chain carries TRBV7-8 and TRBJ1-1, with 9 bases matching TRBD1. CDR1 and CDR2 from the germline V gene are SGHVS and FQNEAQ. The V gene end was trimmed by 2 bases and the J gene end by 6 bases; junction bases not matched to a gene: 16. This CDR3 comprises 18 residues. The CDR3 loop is CASSLIYRGRGVDPEAFF. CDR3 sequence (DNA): TGTGCCAGCAGCTTAATTTACAGGGGGCGCGGAGTAGACCCTGAAGCTTTCTTT.

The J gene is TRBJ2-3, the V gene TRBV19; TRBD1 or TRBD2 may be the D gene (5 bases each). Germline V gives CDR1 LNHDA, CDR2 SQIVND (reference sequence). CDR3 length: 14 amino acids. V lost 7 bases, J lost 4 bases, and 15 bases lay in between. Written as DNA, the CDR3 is TGTGCCAGTATCGCCCGAGGGACGGCAGATACGCAGTATTTT. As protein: CASIARGTADTQYF.

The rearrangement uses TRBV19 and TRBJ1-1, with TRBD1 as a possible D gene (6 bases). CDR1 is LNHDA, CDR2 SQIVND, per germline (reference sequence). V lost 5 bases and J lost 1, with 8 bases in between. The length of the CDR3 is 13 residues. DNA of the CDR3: TGTGCCAGTAGTGCGGACAGGAACACTGAAGCTTTCTTT. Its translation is CASSADRNTEAFF.

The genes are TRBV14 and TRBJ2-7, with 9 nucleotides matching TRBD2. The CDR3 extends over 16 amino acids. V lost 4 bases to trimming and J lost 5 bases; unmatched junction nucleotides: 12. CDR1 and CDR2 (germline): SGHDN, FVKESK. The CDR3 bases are TGTGCCAGCAGCCGTGAAGTAGCGGGAGCGAACCACGAGCAGTACTTC. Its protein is CASSREVAGANHEQYF.

CDR3 region: CASSTAGVIPYEQYF. The CDR3 DNA is TGTGCCAGCAGTACCGCGGGGGTTATCCCCTACGAGCAGTACTTC. J is TRBJ2-7 and V is TRBV6-6; 7 positions match TRBD2. Trimming at V came to 5 bases and at J to 2 bases, leaving 9 bases not matched to a gene. The CDR3 contains 15 residues. Germline V CDR1 and CDR2: MNHNY, SVGAGI (reference sequence).

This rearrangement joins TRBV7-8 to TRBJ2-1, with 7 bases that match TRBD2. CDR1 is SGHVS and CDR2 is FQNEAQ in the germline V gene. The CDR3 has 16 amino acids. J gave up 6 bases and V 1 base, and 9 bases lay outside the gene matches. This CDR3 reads CASSLGFGRARNEQFF. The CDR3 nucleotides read TGTGCCAGCAGCTTAGGTTTTGGGAGGGCCCGCAATGAGCAGTTCTTC.

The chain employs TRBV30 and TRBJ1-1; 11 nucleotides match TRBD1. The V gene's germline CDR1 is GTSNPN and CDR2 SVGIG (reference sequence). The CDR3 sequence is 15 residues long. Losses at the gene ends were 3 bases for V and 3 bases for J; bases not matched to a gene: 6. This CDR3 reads CAWSGQGAQDTEAFF. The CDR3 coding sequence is TGTGCCTGGAGCGGACAGGGGGCACAGGACACTGAAGCTTTCTTT.

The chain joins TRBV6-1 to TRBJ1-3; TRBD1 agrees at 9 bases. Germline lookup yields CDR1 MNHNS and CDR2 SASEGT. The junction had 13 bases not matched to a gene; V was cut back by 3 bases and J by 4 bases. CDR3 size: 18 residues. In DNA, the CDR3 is TGTGCCAGCAGTGAGATATATACAGGGGGCAATTGGGGAAACACCATATATTTT. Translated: CASSEIYTGGNWGNTIYF.

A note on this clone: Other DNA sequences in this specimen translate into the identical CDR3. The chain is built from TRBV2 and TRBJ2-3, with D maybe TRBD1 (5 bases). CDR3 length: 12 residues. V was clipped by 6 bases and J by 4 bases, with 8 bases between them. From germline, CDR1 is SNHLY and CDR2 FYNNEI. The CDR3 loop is CASRGQADTQYF. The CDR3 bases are TGTGCCAGCAGGGGGCAAGCAGATACGCAGTATTTT.

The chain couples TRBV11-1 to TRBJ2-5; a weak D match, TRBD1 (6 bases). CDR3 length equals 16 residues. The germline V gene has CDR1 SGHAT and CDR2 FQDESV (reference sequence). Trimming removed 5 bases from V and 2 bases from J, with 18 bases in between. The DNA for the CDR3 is TGTGCCAGCAGCCAGCCGGGCAGGGGAGCACAAGAGACCCAGTACTTC. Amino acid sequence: CASSQPGRGAQETQYF.

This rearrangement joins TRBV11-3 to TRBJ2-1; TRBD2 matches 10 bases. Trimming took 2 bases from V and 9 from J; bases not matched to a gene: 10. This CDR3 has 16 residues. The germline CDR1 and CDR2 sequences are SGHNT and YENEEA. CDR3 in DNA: TGTGCCAGCAGCTTAATCGGGCTAGCGGGAGCGGGTGAGCAGTTCTTC. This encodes CASSLIGLAGAGEQFF.

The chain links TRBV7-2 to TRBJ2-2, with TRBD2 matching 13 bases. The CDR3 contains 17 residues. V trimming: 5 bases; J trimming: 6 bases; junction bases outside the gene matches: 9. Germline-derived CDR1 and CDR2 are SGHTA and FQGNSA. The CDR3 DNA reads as TGTGCCAGCAGCCCCACTAGCGGGAGGGCCGAGGCCGGGGAGCTGTTTTTT. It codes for CASSPTSGRAEAGELFF.

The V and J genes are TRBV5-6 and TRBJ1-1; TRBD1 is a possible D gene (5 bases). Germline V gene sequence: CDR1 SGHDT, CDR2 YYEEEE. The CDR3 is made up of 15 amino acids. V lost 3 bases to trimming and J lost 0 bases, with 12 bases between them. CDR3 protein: CASSSHRFMNTEAFF. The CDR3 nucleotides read TGTGCCAGCAGCTCACACAGGTTCATGAACACTGAAGCTTTCTTT.

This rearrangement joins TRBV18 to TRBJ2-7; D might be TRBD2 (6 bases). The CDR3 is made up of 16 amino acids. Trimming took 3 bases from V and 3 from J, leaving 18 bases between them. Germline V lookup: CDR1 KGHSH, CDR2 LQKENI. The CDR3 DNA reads TGTGCCAGCTCACCCCAGCAGATCGGGAGAGGCTACGAGCAGTACTTC. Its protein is CASSPQQIGRGYEQYF. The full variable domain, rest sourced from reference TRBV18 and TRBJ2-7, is NAGVMQNPRHLVRRRGQEARLRCSPMKGHSHVYWYRQLPEEGLKFMVYLQKENIIDESGMPKERFSAEFPKEGPSILRIQQVVRGDSAAYFCASSPQQIGRGYEQYFGPGTRLTVT.

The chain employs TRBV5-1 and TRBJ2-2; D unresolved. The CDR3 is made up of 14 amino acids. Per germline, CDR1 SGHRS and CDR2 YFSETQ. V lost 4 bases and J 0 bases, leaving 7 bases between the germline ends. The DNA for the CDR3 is TGCGCCAGCAGCATACAGACGAACACCGGGGAGCTGTTTTTT. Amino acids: CASSIQTNTGELFF.

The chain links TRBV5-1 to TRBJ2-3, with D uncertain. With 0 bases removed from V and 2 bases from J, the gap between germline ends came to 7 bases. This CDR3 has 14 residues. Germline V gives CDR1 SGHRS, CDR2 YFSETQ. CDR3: CASSLAEATDTQYF. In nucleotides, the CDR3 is TGCGCCAGCAGCTTGGCCGAGGCCACAGATACGCAGTATTTT.

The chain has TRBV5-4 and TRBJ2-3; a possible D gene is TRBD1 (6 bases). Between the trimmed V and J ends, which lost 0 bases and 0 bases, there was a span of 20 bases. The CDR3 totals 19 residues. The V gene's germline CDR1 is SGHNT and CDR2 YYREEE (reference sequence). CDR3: CASSLGGVTGPISTDTQYF. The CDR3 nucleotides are TGTGCCAGCAGCTTGGGCGGAGTGACAGGACCTATTAGCACAGATACGCAGTATTTT. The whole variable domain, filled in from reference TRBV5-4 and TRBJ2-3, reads ETGVTQSPTHLIKTRGQQVTLRCSSQSGHNTVSWYQQALGQGPQFIFQYYREEENGRGNFPPRFSGLQFPNYSSELNVNALELDDSALYLCASSLGGVTGPISTDTQYFGPGTRLTVL.

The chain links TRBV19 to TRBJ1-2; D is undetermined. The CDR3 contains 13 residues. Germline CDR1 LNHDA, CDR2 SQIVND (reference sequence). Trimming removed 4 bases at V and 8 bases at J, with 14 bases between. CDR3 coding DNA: TGTGCCAGTAGTAACCGGTTGGACGGGGGCTACACCTTC. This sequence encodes CASSNRLDGGYTF.

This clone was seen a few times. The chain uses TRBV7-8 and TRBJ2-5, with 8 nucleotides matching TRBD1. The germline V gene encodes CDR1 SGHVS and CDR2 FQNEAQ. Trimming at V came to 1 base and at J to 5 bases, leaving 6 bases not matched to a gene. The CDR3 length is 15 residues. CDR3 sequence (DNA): TGTGCCAGCAGCTTAGGCAGGGGGCGTCGGGAGACCCAGTACTTC. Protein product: CASSLGRGRRETQYF.

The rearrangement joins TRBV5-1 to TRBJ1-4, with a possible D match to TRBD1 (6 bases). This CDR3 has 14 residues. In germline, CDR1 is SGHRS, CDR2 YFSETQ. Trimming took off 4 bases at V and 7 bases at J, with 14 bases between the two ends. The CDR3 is CASSTFGQSEKLFF. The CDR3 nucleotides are TGCGCCAGCAGCACCTTCGGACAGAGTGAAAAACTGTTTTTT.